This T cell receptor (beta chain) came from a study of blood T cell repertoires in COVID-19. Study-level information: Italy, Spain and the United States were the sources of the convalescent and acute COVID-19 samples. T cells, B-cell-depleted T cells, or PBMCs supplied cDNA or gDNA.

Sequencing used immunoSEQ multiplex PCR; TCRdb keeps in-frame clones, though not all of them. The sample has about 150,000 clones; roughly nine tenths are singletons. Trimming left V 6 bases short and J 3 bases short, with 17 bases between. The CDR3 spans 16 residues. Germline V CDR1 and CDR2: MNHEY, SVGEGT. Sequencing input: peripheral blood. This clonotype was obtained from a woman in her sixties or seventies with active COVID-19. The chain has TRBV6-2 or TRBV6-3 and TRBJ2-2; maybe TRBD2 (5 bases). CDR3 loop: CASSLSRGGDTGELFF. The CDR3 nucleotides read TGTGCCAGCAGCCTCTCGCGTGGAGGCGACACCGGGGAGCTGTTTTTT.